The rows below give T cell receptor beta chains drawn from one sample of a study of cytomegalovirus exposure and HLA in healthy donors. Some clones are missing from TCRdb's copy, which holds only in-frame ones; the method was immunoSEQ multiplex PCR. The repertoire includes 150,000 or so clones, 70% to 90% of them detected once, and less than 3% sits in the top ten. Sequenced sample: PBMCs. The origin of the receptors is a man aged 50-60 years in good health and CMV-seronegative. Each CDR3 is given with its conserved first and last residue. The D gene is left open where the match is weak. Not all rows give a size; the values are once, few, many and, for expanded clones, a class.

- TRBD2 TRBJ2-7 TRBV4-1 TGCGCCAGCAGCCAAGTGCGGGAGGGCCCCTACGAGCAGTACTTC CASSQVREGPYEQYF
- - TRBJ1-3 TRBV7-2 TGTGCCAGCAGCTTAGCTGGGACATCCTTCTCTGGAAACACCATATATTTT CASSLAGTSFSGNTIYF
once TRBD2 TRBJ2-1 TRBV18 TGTGCCAGCTCATTATCGGGGGGGCGGAATGAGCAGTTCTTC CASSLSGGRNEQFF
- TRBD2 TRBJ2-3 TRBV29-1 TGCAGCGTTGAGGGGCTAGCGGGGGGGAGCACAGATACGCAGTATTTT CSVEGLAGGSTDTQYF
- - TRBJ2-5 TRBV5-1 TGCGCCGGCAGCTTACAGGGCCAAGAGACCCAGTACTTC CAGSLQGQETQYF
few - TRBJ1-4 TRBV9 TGTGCCAGCAGCGGAGACCGGAATGTCGGGGGATTTGATGAAAAACTGTTTTTT CASSGDRNVGGFDEKLFF
- - TRBJ1-4 TRBV2 TGTGCCAGCAGTGTTGGGGGGGGAACTAATGAAAAACTGTTTTTT CASSVGGGTNEKLFF
- - TRBJ1-4 TRBV6-6 TGTGCCAGCAGGATAAGGGGGACTAATGAAAAACTGTTTTTT CASRIRGTNEKLFF
once TRBD2 TRBJ2-5 TRBV11-3 TGTGCCAGCAGCTCGTCCTCACTAGCGGGGGGAGAGACCCAGTACTTC CASSSSSLAGGETQYF
- TRBD2 TRBJ2-1 TRBV28 TGTGCCAGCAGTTTTAGTTTAGGACTAGGTAGCTCCTACAATGAGCAGTTCTTC CASSFSLGLGSSYNEQFF
- TRBD1 TRBJ1-5 TRBV6-5 TGTGCCAGCAGTTCGCACCGGGACAGGGGGCATCAGCCCCAGCATTTT CASSSHRDRGHQPQHF
- - TRBJ2-2 TRBV2 TGTGCCAGCATTTTTGATAGGGCCGGGAGCGGGGAGCTGTTTTTT CASIFDRAGSGELFF
- TRBD1 TRBJ1-3 TRBV7-8 TGTGCCAGCAGCTTACCCGCACAGGGGGCCTCAGGAAACACCATATATTTT CASSLPAQGASGNTIYF
- - TRBJ1-5 TRBV19 TGTGCCAGTACTCCCGACAGCACCTATCAGCCCCAGCATTTT CASTPDSTYQPQHF
- - TRBJ2-2 TRBV7-7 TGTGCTAGCAGCACACGCCCTGTCACCACCGGGGAGCTGTTTTTT CASSTRPVTTGELFF
- - TRBJ2-5 TRBV1 TGCGCCCGGGGACAGACAGAGACCCAGTACTTC CARGQTETQYF
- TRBD1 TRBJ2-7 TRBV7-2 TGTGCCAGCAGCTTAGACAGGGGCCCCCTTGAGCAGTACTTC CASSLDRGPLEQYF
once TRBD1 TRBJ1-5 TRBV6-7 TGTGCCAGCAGTTTGACGTCCGGGACAGATTATCAGCCCCAGCATTTT CASSLTSGTDYQPQHF
- - TRBJ1-1 TRBV6-6 TGTGCCAGCAGTGCGTCTAACAGGGCAACTGAAGCTTTCTTT CASSASNRATEAFF
- - TRBJ1-3 TRBV7-3 TGTGCCAGCAGCCCCAGCTCTGGAAACACCATATATTTT CASSPSSGNTIYF
- TRBD2 TRBJ2-5 TRBV27 TGTGCCAGCAGTCCTCGGGGAGCGGGGGAAGAGACCCAGTACTTC CASSPRGAGEETQYF
- - TRBJ2-3 TRBV29-1 TGCAGCGTTAACAGGGATACGCAGTATTTT CSVNRDTQYF
- - TRBJ2-7 TRBV29-1 TGCAGCGTCTCCGGGACAACTTCCTACGAGCAGTACTTC CSVSGTTSYEQYF
- - TRBJ1-1 TRBV7-3 TGTGCCAGCAGCTTATTAGTGGTAGATAACACTGAAGCTTTCTTT CASSLLVVDNTEAFF
- TRBD1 TRBJ1-1 TRBV9 TGTGCCAGCAGCGTAGAAACAGGGGGAGGGACTGAAGCTTTCTTT CASSVETGGGTEAFF
- - TRBJ1-6 TRBV19 TGTGCCAGTAGTATGAGAGGTGAACCCCTCCACTTT CASSMRGEPLHF
few - TRBJ2-1 TRBV27 TGTGCCAGCAGTTCTGATGGGCGGGTCGGGTTGCAGTTCTTC CASSSDGRVGLQFF
- TRBD2 TRBJ2-7 TRBV27 TGTGCCAGCAGTCCCGGGACTAGCGGGAAATCCTACGAGCAGTACTTC CASSPGTSGKSYEQYF
- TRBD1 TRBJ1-1 TRBV4-1 TGCGCCAGCAGCCAAGTCGAGACAGGGTTCACTGAAGCTTTCTTT CASSQVETGFTEAFF
- - TRBJ1-1 TRBV5-4 TGTGCCACCAAGGCGGGGCAGGGTGGATTGAATGCTTTCTTT CATKAGQGGLNAFF
- - TRBJ2-7 TRBV28 TGTGCCAGCAGTTCGGGGGCAGGGGGCGAGCAGTACTTC CASSSGAGGEQYF
- TRBD1 TRBJ2-7 TRBV5-1 TGCGCCAGCAGCTTGGCGGGGGACAGGGTCAAGCAGTACTTC CASSLAGDRVKQYF
- - TRBJ1-5 TRBV5-4 TGTGCCAGCAGTCTCCACCCCGGGGATAGCAATCAGCCCCAGCATTTT CASSLHPGDSNQPQHF
- TRBD1 TRBJ1-2 TRBV5-1 TGCGCCAGCAGCCAGGAGGGGGCGCAGGGCTACACCTTC CASSQEGAQGYTF
- TRBD2 TRBJ2-2 TRBV7-9 TGTGCCAGCAGCCGCCGGGAGGAGAACACCGGGGAGCTGTTTTTT CASSRREENTGELFF
- - TRBJ2-2 TRBV28 TGTGCCAGCAAAGGGGAAACCGGGGAGCTGTTTTTT CASKGETGELFF
- - TRBJ1-1 TRBV7-9 TGTGCCAGCAGCTTAGAGGGGCCGTATGAAGCTTTCTTT CASSLEGPYEAFF
few TRBD1 TRBJ2-7 TRBV10-3 TGTGCCATCAGTGGACAGGGGGCGCACGAGCAGTACTTC CAISGQGAHEQYF
- - TRBJ2-6 TRBV7-9 TGTGCCAGCTGCGCTGGGAGAGAGAGCTCTGGGGCCAACGTCCTGACTTTC CASCAGRESSGANVLTF
- TRBD1 TRBJ1-6 TRBV4-1 TGCGCCAGCGGGGACAGCTATAATTCACCCCTCCACTTT CASGDSYNSPLHF
- TRBD1 TRBJ2-3 TRBV5-5 TGTGCCAGCAGCTACCGGGACAGGGTAGATACGCAGTATTTT CASSYRDRVDTQYF
- TRBD2 TRBJ2-7 TRBV28 TGTGCCAGCAGTTTCACTAGCGGGGGGGATTACGAGCAGTACTTC CASSFTSGGDYEQYF
- TRBD1 TRBJ1-6 TRBV7-2 TGTGCCAGCAGCCCTCGGCCGGCACAGGGGAGTTCACCCCTCCACTTT CASSPRPAQGSSPLHF
- - TRBJ2-3 TRBV27 TGTGCCAGCAGTCACCTGGGCGTCGTTAGCACAGATACGCAGTATTTT CASSHLGVVSTDTQYF
few - TRBJ2-1 TRBV27 TGTGCCAGCACCCTCCGTAATGAGCAGTTCTTC CASTLRNEQFF
- - TRBJ1-4 TRBV18 TGTGCCAGCTCACCCAGGGCCCCTGCAACTAATGAAAAACTGTTTTTT CASSPRAPATNEKLFF
- - TRBJ2-5 TRBV4-2 TGTGCCAGCAGCCAAGGGGGAGGACAAGAGACCCAGTACTTC CASSQGGGQETQYF
once - TRBJ2-7 TRBV19 TGTGCCAGTAGTATTAACAGGGTACGCGAGCAGTACTTC CASSINRVREQYF
- TRBD2 TRBJ2-3 TRBV5-1 TGCGCCAGCAGCTTGGGGGGCGCGGGAGTGACAGATACGCAGTATTTT CASSLGGAGVTDTQYF
- TRBD2 TRBJ2-1 TRBV5-1 TGCGCCAGCGGGACTAGCGGACTCTACAATGAGCAGTTCTTC CASGTSGLYNEQFF
few - TRBJ1-5 TRBV18 TGTGCCAGCTCACCGCAGGGGAATAGCAATCAGCCCCAGCATTTT CASSPQGNSNQPQHF
few - TRBJ1-2 TRBV5-1 TGCGCCAGCAGCTTGGAGGTAGAGGGCTATGGCTACACCTTC CASSLEVEGYGYTF
- TRBD1 TRBJ2-1 TRBV7-9 TGTGCCAGCAGCTTTGACAGGGGAGGCAATGAGCAGTTCTTC CASSFDRGGNEQFF
- TRBD1 TRBJ2-7 TRBV28 TGTGCCAGCAGTAAACAACAGGGGCCCCAGTACTTC CASSKQQGPQYF
- - TRBJ1-5 TRBV2 TGTGCCAGCGAGGGTTCTCGCAATCAGCCCCAGCATTTT CASEGSRNQPQHF
- - TRBJ1-1 TRBV5-1 TGCGCCAGCAGCCCGACAGGGAACACTGAAGCTTTCTTT CASSPTGNTEAFF
- - TRBJ1-2 TRBV6-5 TGTGCCAGCAGTTACAGCAGGGCCTGGTCGAGGGGCTACACCTTC CASSYSRAWSRGYTF
- - TRBJ2-1 TRBV21-1 TGTGCCAGCAGCAAATCGACTGTCTCCTACAATGAGCAGTTCTTC CASSKSTVSYNEQFF
- TRBD2 TRBJ2-3 TRBV7-9 TGTGCCAGCAGCCTCTCATCTAGCGGGAGGGGGTCAGATACGCAGTATTTT CASSLSSSGRGSDTQYF